The 23 T cell receptor beta chains below all came from one sample that was sequenced in a study of response to subunit inactivated influenza vaccine. TCRdb re-analysed the RT-PCR reads in MiXCR, keeping a single row per CDR3 protein. The table has around 580,000 distinct CDR3 sequences, approximately 12% seen once. The sample in question was PBMCs from blood, obtained on the day of vaccination. The receptors originated from a man aged 45-65 years who received an inactivated influenza vaccine.

This chain joins TRBV5-5 and TRBJ2-2, with D unresolved. The CDR3 totals 14 residues. V shed 1 base and J shed 8 bases, with 12 bases lying between them. CDR1 is SGHKS and CDR2 is YYEKEE in the germline V gene (reference sequence). This CDR3 reads CASSLNVVWGELFF. Here the CDR3 DNA reads TGTGCCAGCAGCTTGAATGTCGTGTGGGGGGAGCTGTTTTTT.

The genes are TRBV15 and TRBJ1-4, with D possibly matching TRBD1 (5 bases). V was cut by 3 bases and J by 3 bases, with 11 bases left in between. The germline CDR1 and CDR2 sequences are LNHNV and YYDKDF (reference sequence). The CDR3 contains 15 residues. The CDR3, as DNA: TGTGCCACCAGCAGTCCAGGGCTGCCTAATGAAAAACTGTTTTTT. It encodes CATSSPGLPNEKLFF.

The chain combines TRBV5-1 with TRBJ2-5; TRBD1 agrees at 7 bases. The germline gives CDR1 SGHRS, CDR2 YFSETQ. The CDR3 loop spans 15 amino acids. J was trimmed by 1 base and V by 1 base; bases with no gene match: 4. CDR3 sequence: CASSLRGTAQETQYF. CDR3 nucleotides: TGCGCCAGCAGCTTGAGAGGGACAGCCCAAGAGACCCAGTACTTC.

V usage is TRBV20-1 and J usage is TRBJ1-1; D is possibly TRBD1 (6 bases). The CDR3 has 12 amino acids. CDR1 and CDR2 (germline): DFQATT, SNEGSKA (reference sequence). With 6 bases removed from V and 4 bases from J, the gap between germline ends came to 12 bases. CDR3 protein: CSAIQGFTEAFF. CDR3 DNA sequence: TGCAGTGCCATACAGGGTTTCACTGAAGCTTTCTTT.

This clonotype has more than one count but fewer than ten. V and J are TRBV28 and TRBJ2-5; 7 positions agree with TRBD1. Germline V gene sequence: CDR1 MDHEN, CDR2 SYDVKM. V trimming: 1 base; J trimming: 3 bases; junction bases outside the gene matches: 5. The CDR3 runs to 15 residues. DNA for the CDR3: TGTGCCAGCAGTTTATCCTACAGGGGAGAAGAGACCCAGTACTTC. Translating gives CASSLSYRGEETQYF. Variable domain in full (rest from reference TRBV28 and TRBJ2-5): DVKVTQSSRYLVKRTGEKVFLECVQDMDHENMFWYRQDPGLGLRLIYFSYDVKMKEKGDIPEGYSVSREKKERFSLILESASTNQTSMYLCASSLSYRGEETQYFGPGTRLLVL.

The rearrangement joins TRBV29-1 to TRBJ1-2; D unclear. The CDR3 runs to 14 residues. From germline, CDR1 is SQVTM and CDR2 ANQGSEA. Trimming left V 3 bases short and J 3 bases short, with 14 bases between. This CDR3 reads CSVDSTVDHYGYTF. The CDR3 coding sequence is TGCAGCGTTGATAGTACAGTAGATCACTATGGCTACACCTTC.

This clonotype occurred many times. The gene calls are TRBV20-1 and TRBJ2-3, with 10 bases matching TRBD2. The CDR3 has 15 residues. The V segment lost 4 bases and the J segment 3 bases; nucleotides outside the gene matches: 7. Germline loops: CDR1 DFQATT, CDR2 SNEGSKA (reference sequence). In DNA form, the CDR3 reads TGCAGTGCTACTAGCGGGAGTGAGTATACAGATACGCAGTATTTT. Its protein is CSATSGSEYTDTQYF.

V usage is TRBV20-1 and J usage is TRBJ2-3, with 7 bases fitting TRBD2. J gave up 5 bases and V 0 bases, and 5 bases lay outside the gene matches. The length of the CDR3 is 14 residues. The germline V gene encodes CDR1 DFQATT and CDR2 SNEGSKA (reference sequence). The CDR3 region is CSARDSGRGDTQYF. CDR3 sequence (DNA): TGCAGTGCTAGAGATTCAGGGAGGGGAGATACGCAGTATTTT.

At least ten counts were recorded for this clonotype. The rearrangement links TRBV4-1 to TRBJ2-3, with TRBD2 matching 13 bases. CDR1 is MGHRA and CDR2 is YSYEKL in the germline V gene. J gave up 9 bases and V 5 bases, and 8 bases lay outside the gene matches. This CDR3 comprises 15 residues. The CDR3 loop is CASSSTSGGAGTQYF. The CDR3 DNA reads TGCGCCAGCAGCTCAACTAGCGGGGGGGCCGGCACGCAGTATTTT.

The chain recombines TRBV29-1 with TRBJ2-1, with 10 bases lining up with TRBD2. Per germline, CDR1 SQVTM and CDR2 ANQGSEA. The junction had 10 bases not matched to a gene; V was cut back by 7 bases and J by 7 bases. The CDR3 extends over 14 amino acids. CDR3 bases: TGCAGCGGCGCCCCTAGCGGGAGCCGAAATGAGCAGTTCTTC. It translates to CSGAPSGSRNEQFF.

This clonotype was seen a few times. The DNA for the CDR3 is TGTGCCAGCAGCCCATACAGGGGCGCTAATTCACCCCTCCACTTT. Amino acid sequence: CASSPYRGANSPLHF. This chain uses TRBV12-3 or TRBV12-4 with TRBJ1-6; 7 nucleotides line up with TRBD1. The CDR3 is 15 residues long. With V trimmed by 6 bases and J by 6 bases, 8 bases remained unmatched.

This clonotype was found a few times. This chain joins TRBV20-1 and TRBJ2-1; 9 bases agree with TRBD1. CDR1 is DFQATT and CDR2 is SNEGSKA in the germline V gene (reference sequence). The V segment lost 7 bases and the J segment 7 bases; nucleotides outside the gene matches: 5. CDR3 length equals 12 residues. In DNA form, the CDR3 reads TGCAGTGTTCTAGGACAGGGGAATGAGCAGTTCTTC. Residues: CSVLGQGNEQFF.

Only a few counts were recorded for this clonotype. The CDR3 DNA reads as TGTGCCAGCAGCCAAGCCCAGGGGGCAGGCACCGGGGAGCTGTTTTTT. Translation gives CASSQAQGAGTGELFF. V is TRBV4-2 and J is TRBJ2-2; 8 bases line up with TRBD1. The J segment lost 4 bases and the V segment lost 1 base, leaving 5 bases of the junction unmatched. This CDR3 has 16 amino acids. Germline CDR1 LGHNA, CDR2 YNFKEQ.

The genes are TRBV20-1 and TRBJ2-5; D possibly uses TRBD1 or TRBD2 (5 bases each). V lost 3 bases to trimming and J lost 1 base, with 12 bases between them. CDR1 and CDR2 from the germline V gene are DFQATT and SNEGSKA (reference sequence). The CDR3 loop spans 14 amino acids. The CDR3 nucleotides read TGCAGTGCTAGTTCCGGGGCAGTCCAAGAGACCCAGTACTTC. This gives the protein CSASSGAVQETQYF.

Notes on this clonotype: One end of the junction fails to match germline, which may point to a read error. The V and J genes are TRBV12-3 or TRBV12-4 and TRBJ2-6; D not resolved. This CDR3 is 15 amino acids long. The CDR3 is CASTLGNSGANVLTF. The CDR3 DNA sequence: TGTGCCAGCACTTTAGGGAACTCTGGGGCCAACGTCCTGACTTTC.

There are a few counts of this clonotype. This rearrangement joins TRBV24-1 to TRBJ2-1, with a possible D match to TRBD2 (6 bases). The CDR3 is 12 residues long. Per germline, CDR1 KGHDR and CDR2 SFDVKD. V was clipped by 7 bases and J by 10 bases, with 13 bases between them. The CDR3 loop reads CATRDGGGEQFF. The CDR3, as DNA: TGTGCCACCAGGGACGGAGGAGGGGAGCAGTTCTTC.

In its sample, this clonotype was seen a few times. The rearrangement links TRBV29-1 to TRBJ2-1, with a weak D call TRBD2 (6 bases). V dropped 0 bases and J dropped 9 bases, with 12 bases sitting between them. The CDR3 contains 13 residues. Germline V lookup: CDR1 SQVTM, CDR2 ANQGSEA. The CDR3 coding sequence is TGCAGCGTTGAAGATCGAGGGGACTTTGAGCAGTTCTTC. It is translated as CSVEDRGDFEQFF.

The V gene is TRBV12-3 or TRBV12-4, the J gene TRBJ1-5, with D maybe TRBD1 (5 bases). The V and J ends lost 2 bases and 4 bases respectively, with 9 bases between them. The CDR3 sequence is 14 residues long. The CDR3 protein is CASSLLDTNQPQHF. The CDR3 coding sequence is TGTGCCAGCAGTTTATTGGACACTAATCAGCCCCAGCATTTT.

A few counts support this clonotype. V usage is TRBV20-1 and J usage is TRBJ2-7; TRBD1 agrees at 7 bases. CDR3 size: 14 residues. Germline V gene lookup returns CDR1 DFQATT and CDR2 SNEGSKA (reference sequence). J gave up 1 base and V 7 bases, and 10 bases lay outside the gene matches. DNA for the CDR3: TGCAGTGTACTAGACAGGGTAGGGTCCTACGAGCAGTACTTC. Residues: CSVLDRVGSYEQYF.

This clonotype showed up many times. The rearrangement links TRBV20-1 to TRBJ2-1; D is uncertain. The ends were cut back, 1 base at V and 2 bases at J, with 12 bases in the middle. The CDR3 is 15 amino acids. Germline values: CDR1 DFQATT, CDR2 SNEGSKA (reference sequence). The CDR3 DNA follows: TGCAGTGCTAGAGCGTGGGGTATAACCTACAATGAGCAGTTCTTC. This sequence encodes CSARAWGITYNEQFF.

This rearrangement joins TRBV20-1 to TRBJ1-3; D gene ambiguous. Trimming pared 7 bases from V and 4 bases from J, leaving 17 bases between. The CDR3 has 14 residues. Germline V gives CDR1 DFQATT, CDR2 SNEGSKA (reference sequence). Here the CDR3 reads CSGGSKSGGNTIYF. Here the CDR3 DNA reads TGCAGTGGTGGGTCTAAGAGTGGAGGAAACACCATATATTTT.

V is TRBV7-9 and J is TRBJ2-1; weak D call: TRBD1 (7 bases). Per germline, CDR1 SEHNR and CDR2 FQNEAQ (reference sequence). CDR3 length: 15 residues. V was trimmed by 1 base and J by 8 bases, leaving 15 bases between them. DNA for the CDR3: TGTGCCAGCAGCTTAGGCGGGACAGCTGACGATGAGCAGTTCTTC. Encoded protein: CASSLGGTADDEQFF. The variable domain in full, with the rest retrieved from reference TRBV7-9 and TRBJ2-1, is DTGVSQNPRHKITKRGQNVTFRCDPISEHNRLYWYRQTLGQGPEFLTYFQNEAQLEKSRLLSDRFSAERPKGSFSTLEIQRTEQGDSAMYLCASSLGGTADDEQFFGPGTRLTVL.

The chain uses TRBV27 and TRBJ2-5; 11 bases align to TRBD2. The V and J ends lost 5 bases and 4 bases, in that order; junction bases with no gene match: 9. This CDR3 has 16 residues. Per the germline V gene, CDR1 is MNHEY and CDR2 is SMNVEV (reference sequence). CDR3 nucleotide sequence: TGTGCCAGCAGTCCGAGACTAGCGGGGAAACGAGAGACCCAGTACTTC. Translating gives CASSPRLAGKRETQYF.